The 17 T cell receptor beta chains in this list originate from one sample, sequenced in a study of blood T cells in healthy people across ages. Primers used in a second PCR of roughly 6 to 11 cycles were a sample-barcoded 5' primer and a J-beta primer mix. One entry per CDR3 protein results from TCRdb running MiXCR on the 5' RACE reads. The table lists about 1.4 million distinct CDR3 sequences, approximately 63% of them singletons. The sequencing input was blood. These receptors were obtained from a man younger than 35 in good health.

This chain connects TRBV7-9 to TRBJ1-1, with a tentative D call TRBD1 (6 bases). Trimming left V 5 bases short and J 4 bases short, with 20 bases between. CDR3 length equals 16 residues. Germline-derived CDR1 and CDR2 are SEHNR and FQNEAQ (reference sequence). The CDR3 nucleotides read TGTGCCAGCAGCCTCCCCCGCGGACAGACGAGCACTGAAGCTTTCTTT. It codes for CASSLPRGQTSTEAFF.

V usage is TRBV7-2 and J usage is TRBJ2-7; perhaps TRBD2 as D (5 bases). The CDR3 contains 15 residues. CDR1 is SGHTA, CDR2 FQGNSA, per germline. V gave up 4 bases and J gave up 6 bases, with 19 bases separating them. The CDR3, as DNA: TGTGCCAGCAGCTCCCGACGGGGTGCTCTGCTCGAGCAGTACTTC. This encodes CASSSRRGALLEQYF.

The chain links TRBV2 to TRBJ2-1; 12 bases agree with TRBD2. Trimming cost V 6 bases and J 4 bases; bases outside gene matches: 4. The CDR3 has 15 amino acids. CDR1 is SNHLY, CDR2 FYNNEI, per germline. CDR3 in DNA: TGTGCCAGCAGAAGGACTAGCGGGACTTACAATGAGCAGTTCTTC. It translates to CASRRTSGTYNEQFF.

The rearrangement joins TRBV7-2 to TRBJ2-5, with no clear D. Germline values: CDR1 SGHTA, CDR2 FQGNSA. V was clipped by 3 bases and J by 5 bases, with 7 bases between them. The CDR3 is 12 residues long. Here the CDR3 DNA reads TGTGCCAGCAGCTTTTCGTCTGAGACCCAGTACTTC. Protein sequence: CASSFSSETQYF.

Worth noting for this clonotype: This clone may be a read error of a much larger clone one base away. The rearrangement uses TRBV20-1 and TRBJ2-7, with D possibly being TRBD1 (6 bases). The V end was cut by 6 bases, the J end by 5 bases, with 23 bases between. CDR1 DFQATT and CDR2 SNEGSKA come from the germline V gene (reference sequence). CDR3 length equals 15 residues. The CDR3 here is CSAIVRGQNNDEQYF. CDR3 coding DNA: TGCAGTGCCATAGTCAGGGGCCAAAACAACGACGAGCAGTACTTC.

This chain links TRBV7-9 with TRBJ2-4; 8 bases are a match to TRBD1. The closer fit of TRBJ2-7 to the DNA end suggests the J call may be wrong. Germline-derived CDR1 and CDR2 are SEHNR and FQNEAQ (reference sequence). There are 14 residues in the CDR3. CDR3 loop: CASTPQDRDYEQYF. The CDR3 nucleotides read TGTGCCAGCACACCACAGGACAGGGATTACGAGCAGTACTTC.

This chain joins TRBV10-3 and TRBJ2-7, with TRBD1 identical over 10 bases. This CDR3 spans 15 amino acids. In germline, CDR1 is ENHRY, CDR2 SYGVKD. V lost 2 bases, J lost 2 bases, and 3 bases stayed unmatched. In DNA form, the CDR3 reads TGTGCCATCAGTGAGAGGGACAGGGGCACCTACGAGCAGTACTTC. Translating gives CAISERDRGTYEQYF.

The chain employs TRBV5-1 and TRBJ1-4; 9 positions match TRBD1. Germline-derived CDR1 and CDR2 are SGHRS and YFSETQ. This CDR3 has 17 amino acids. V lost 4 bases, J lost 5 bases, and 12 bases stayed unmatched. The CDR3, as DNA: TGCGCCAGCAGCCTGAAGTGGACAGGGGCCCTAAATGAAAAACTGTTTTTT. Protein product: CASSLKWTGALNEKLFF. Combining the CDR3 with reference TRBV5-1 and TRBJ1-4 gives the whole variable domain KAGVTQTPRYLIKTRGQQVTLSCSPISGHRSVSWYQQTPGQGLQFLFEYFSETQRNKGNFPGRFSGRQFSNSRSEMNVSTLELGDSALYLCASSLKWTGALNEKLFFGSGTQLSVL.

As for this clonotype: Lacking the conserved final phenylalanine or tryptophan, this CDR3 likely reflects a read error. The chain is built from TRBV12-3 or TRBV12-4 and TRBJ2-3, with D possibly matching TRBD1 (5 bases). CDR3 length: 16 residues. Trimming shortened V by 6 bases and J by 0 bases, and 16 bases separated the two germline ends. CDR3 residues: CASSQDKALSTDTQYS. CDR3 coding DNA: TGTGCCAGCAGCCAGGACAAGGCTCTTAGCACAGATACGCAGTATTCT.

The chain joins TRBV12-3 or TRBV12-4 to TRBJ1-2; D is undetermined. V was trimmed by 3 bases and J by 7 bases, leaving 12 bases between them. The CDR3 spans 13 residues. CDR3 coding DNA: TGTGCCAGCAGTTTCGAAGGAGAAGGTGGCTACACCTTC. Its translation: CASSFEGEGGYTF.

The chain joins TRBV20-1 to TRBJ2-4; D tentatively reads TRBD1 or TRBD2 (5 bases each). The ends were cut back, 5 bases at V and 0 bases at J, with 20 bases in the middle. The germline gives CDR1 DFQATT, CDR2 SNEGSKA (reference sequence). The CDR3 length is 17 residues. The chain's CDR3 is CSAWDGLRLGAKNIQYF. The CDR3 DNA sequence: TGCAGTGCTTGGGACGGCTTGAGGCTTGGAGCCAAAAACATTCAGTACTTC.

V and J are TRBV6-5 and TRBJ2-1; the D gene is possibly TRBD2 (6 bases). This CDR3 is 15 amino acids long. Germline CDR1 is MNHEY and CDR2 is SVGAGI. V lost 5 bases, J lost 8 bases, and 19 bases lay in between. This chain's CDR3 is CASSDPASSSDEQFF. As DNA, the CDR3 is TGTGCCAGCAGTGACCCAGCTTCTTCTAGCGATGAGCAGTTCTTC.

This clonotype was detected a few times. The chain combines TRBV4-3 with TRBJ2-7; D not resolved. CDR1 is LGHNA and CDR2 is YSLEER in the germline V gene. V lost 0 bases and J 6 bases, leaving 6 bases between the germline ends. The CDR3 is 12 amino acids. The CDR3 region has the DNA TGCGCCAGCAGCCAAGATGCTGCCGAGCAGTACTTC. Translated, it gives CASSQDAAEQYF.

This rearrangement joins TRBV20-1 to TRBJ2-5; TRBD2 agrees at 11 bases. The CDR3 contains 15 residues. Germline CDR1 reads DFQATT; CDR2 reads SNEGSKA (reference sequence). J gave up 5 bases and V 3 bases, and 8 bases lay outside the gene matches. Here the CDR3 DNA reads TGCAGTGCTAGCATTCCGACTAGCGGGACGGAGACCCAGTACTTC. It encodes CSASIPTSGTETQYF.

V usage is TRBV29-1 and J usage is TRBJ2-3, with D perhaps matching TRBD2 (6 bases). In germline, CDR1 is SQVTM, CDR2 ANQGSEA. Trimming stripped 5 bases from V and 1 base from J, with 16 bases between. The CDR3 runs to 15 residues. CDR3 amino acids: CSVRETGEGTDTQYF. CDR3 nucleotides: TGCAGCGTTCGCGAGACGGGGGAGGGCACAGATACGCAGTATTTT.

The genes are TRBV5-1 and TRBJ2-3; the D gene is possibly TRBD1 (6 bases). Germline V CDR1 and CDR2: SGHRS, YFSETQ. V dropped 4 bases and J dropped 6 bases, with 15 bases sitting between them. This CDR3 contains 14 residues. CDR3 in DNA: TGCGCCAGCAGCCCCGGACAGTGGAAGGATACGCAGTATTTT. Its protein is CASSPGQWKDTQYF.

Only a few counts were recorded for this clonotype. The chain has TRBV6-1 and TRBJ2-7; 8 nucleotides align to TRBD2. The CDR3 contains 16 residues. Trimming took 4 bases from V and 0 from J; bases not matched to a gene: 8. Germline CDR1 is MNHNS and CDR2 is SASEGT. DNA of the CDR3: TGTGCCAGCAGTGGGAGTCTCGGACTAGCCTCCTACGAGCAGTACTTC. Translating it yields CASSGSLGLASYEQYF.